The sequence of this T cell receptor beta chain was determined in a study of cytomegalovirus exposure and HLA in healthy donors. For this clone: Antigen unknown.

Findings and caveats of the study: Overall, approximately 150 TCR beta chains were annotated as cytomegalovirus-associated. Reportedly, a later analysis found an Asian-associated ancestry cluster had fewer N-insertions than the roughly 700-donor mean. TCR beta sequences reportedly predicted the HLA-A and HLA-B alleles of most subjects accurately.

PCR employed 60 Vbeta and 13 Jbeta primers. Sequenced by immunoSEQ multiplex PCR; TCRdb stores in-frame clones only, minus some. The table shows about 160,000 clones, with approximately 80% occurring only once. There are 14 residues in the CDR3. J gave up 4 bases and V 4 bases, and 5 bases lay outside the gene matches. Germline loops: CDR1 ENHRY, CDR2 SYGVKD. The sequence was collected from a man aged 45-60 years in good health and CMV-seropositive. This rearrangement joins TRBV10-3 to TRBJ1-1; 8 nucleotides line up with TRBD1. The sequencing sample was made of PBMCs. The DNA for the CDR3 is TGTGCCATCAGTGCTGGGACAGGAGGCACTGAAGCTTTCTTT. Its translation: CAISAGTGGTEAFF.